A single sample is the source of the 30 T cell receptor beta chains below, sequenced in a study of T-cell memory formation after mild COVID-19. TCRdb re-derived calls from the 5' RACE reads in MiXCR, one entry per CDR3 protein. Of about 560,000 distinct CDR3 sequences in the sample, roughly a sixth were seen once. The sequencing input was PBMCs or a T cell subset sorted from them (not recorded which). These receptors were taken from an adult woman who had mild COVID-19 (a few samples of this study predate the infection). Cell type and time point are not known.

The CDR3 DNA reads as TGTGCCAGCAGCAATCCCCCGACAGGGGCCGCGAACACCGGGGAGCTGTTTTTT. Translating it yields CASSNPPTGAANTGELFF. This chain uses TRBV9 with TRBJ2-2, with 8 bases matching TRBD1. V trimming: 4 bases; J trimming: 0 bases; junction bases outside the gene matches: 11. Germline V gene data show CDR1 as SGDLS and CDR2 as YYNGEE. The CDR3 contains 18 residues.

This clonotype was observed a few times. The gene calls are TRBV12-3 or TRBV12-4 and TRBJ1-1; D ambiguous. The CDR3 loop spans 12 amino acids. V was trimmed by 2 bases and J by 7 bases, leaving 8 bases between them. This CDR3 reads CASSLREHEAFF. In nucleotides, the CDR3 is TGTGCCAGCAGTTTACGGGAGCATGAAGCTTTCTTT.

The chain is built from TRBV6-2 or TRBV6-3 and TRBJ2-7, with D hard to call. The ends were cut back, 7 bases at V and 6 bases at J, with 10 bases in the middle. The CDR3 is made up of 11 amino acids. Germline assignment: CDR1 MNHEY and CDR2 SVGEGT. The CDR3 spells CASTDRLEQYF. CDR3 DNA sequence: TGTGCCAGCACGGACCGTCTCGAGCAGTACTTC.

In its sample, this clonotype was seen a few times. The chain employs TRBV20-1 and TRBJ1-1, with D perhaps TRBD1 (5 bases). V dropped 4 bases and J dropped 4 bases, with 10 bases sitting between them. The CDR3 totals 12 residues. Germline values: CDR1 DFQATT, CDR2 SNEGSKA (reference sequence). This CDR3 reads CSAKQGTTEAFF. The DNA of the CDR3 is TGCAGTGCTAAGCAGGGAACCACTGAAGCTTTCTTT.

This chain uses TRBV6-1 with TRBJ1-6; D is unresolved. V lost 2 bases and J lost 7, with 12 bases in between. Germline assignment: CDR1 MNHNS and CDR2 SASEGT. This CDR3 has 15 amino acids. The chain's CDR3 is CASSESAGSNSPLHF. CDR3 nucleotide sequence: TGTGCCAGCAGTGAATCGGCTGGGAGCAATTCACCCCTCCACTTT.

The chain couples TRBV9 to TRBJ2-1, with D unclear. The CDR3 runs to 15 residues. Germline CDR1 and CDR2: SGDLS and YYNGEE. The germline V and J ends were trimmed by 0 bases and 3 bases, with 10 bases remaining between them. Here the CDR3 DNA reads TGTGCCAGCAGCGTAGCGCCTCGCGGCTACAATGAGCAGTTCTTC. This translates into CASSVAPRGYNEQFF. The whole variable domain, filled in from reference TRBV9 and TRBJ2-1, reads DSGVTQTPKHLITATGQRVTLRCSPRSGDLSVYWYQQSLDQGLQFLIQYYNGEERAKGNILERFSAQQFPDLHSELNLSSLELGDSALYFCASSVAPRGYNEQFFGPGTRLTVL.

The chain couples TRBV4-3 to TRBJ2-4; the D gene could be TRBD1 or TRBD2 (5 bases each). Germline CDR1 and CDR2: LGHNA and YSLEER. V lost 0 bases, J lost 7 bases, and 13 bases lay in between. CDR3 length equals 15 residues. The CDR3 reads CASSQEAQGDNIQYF. CDR3 nucleotides: TGCGCCAGCAGCCAAGAGGCCCAGGGAGACAACATTCAGTACTTC.

Only a few counts were recorded for this clonotype. The genes are TRBV7-9 and TRBJ1-1, with a possible D match to TRBD1 (6 bases). Germline assignment: CDR1 SEHNR and CDR2 FQNEAQ (reference sequence). Trimming took 5 bases from V and 0 from J, leaving 13 bases between them. The CDR3 contains 15 residues. The CDR3 reads CASSAQTGVNTEAFF. The CDR3 bases are TGTGCCAGCAGCGCCCAGACAGGTGTGAACACTGAAGCTTTCTTT.

This clonotype was recorded a few times. CDR3: CASRSGISTDTQYF. The CDR3 coding sequence is TGTGCCAGCAGATCCGGGATTAGCACAGATACGCAGTATTTT. This sequence joins TRBV11-2 and TRBJ2-3, with D maybe TRBD2 (5 bases). Germline CDR1 is SGHAT and CDR2 is FQNNGV. This CDR3 is built from 14 residues. V was shortened by 6 bases and J by 0 bases, with 10 bases between the two germline ends. The full variable domain, completed using reference TRBV11-2 and TRBJ2-3, is EAGVAQSPRYKIIEKRQSVAFWCNPISGHATLYWYQQILGQGPKLLIQFQNNGVVDDSQLPKDRFSAERLKGVDSTLKIQPAKLEDSAVYLCASRSGISTDTQYFGPGTRLTVL.

The chain has TRBV12-3 or TRBV12-4 and TRBJ1-2; unclear D gene. Trimming removed 0 bases from V and 6 bases from J, with 14 bases in between. This CDR3 is 15 amino acids long. CDR3 DNA sequence: TGTGCCAGCAGTTTAGCGGGTCAGGCTCGGGATGGCTACACCTTC. Its protein product is CASSLAGQARDGYTF.

This clonotype was found a few times. The rearrangement uses TRBV18 and TRBJ2-3, with 10 bases identical to TRBD2. Looked up from germline, CDR1 is KGHSH and CDR2 is LQKENI. Trimming at V came to 2 bases and at J to 2 bases, leaving 4 bases not matched to a gene. The CDR3 extends over 16 amino acids. In DNA, the CDR3 is TGTGCCAGCTCACCAAGGACTAGCGGAAACACAGATACGCAGTATTTT. This codes for CASSPRTSGNTDTQYF.

The V call is TRBV7-9, the J call TRBJ2-7, with D unresolved. The CDR3 loop spans 14 amino acids. In germline, CDR1 is SEHNR, CDR2 FQNEAQ (reference sequence). V lost 4 bases and J 3 bases, leaving 13 bases between the germline ends. Here the CDR3 DNA reads TGTGCCAGCAGCTCGATCCGGGCCAACTACGAGCAGTACTTC. This codes for CASSSIRANYEQYF.

This clonotype has a handful of counts. V usage is TRBV15 and J usage is TRBJ1-2; no clear D. The CDR3 spans 13 residues. The V end lost 0 bases, the J end lost 2 bases, and 4 bases lay between the germline ends. Germline CDR1 LNHNV, CDR2 YYDKDF (reference sequence). The CDR3 loop reads CATSREPNYGYTF. As DNA, the CDR3 is TGTGCCACCAGCAGAGAACCCAACTATGGCTACACCTTC.

This clonotype was counted a few times. The rearrangement links TRBV27 to TRBJ2-1; tentatively, D is TRBD1 (6 bases). With 6 bases removed from V and 0 bases from J, the gap between germline ends came to 15 bases. The CDR3 is 16 residues long. Germline V gene sequence: CDR1 MNHEY, CDR2 SMNVEV (reference sequence). This CDR3 is CASSRQGTPSYNEQFF. The CDR3 DNA reads as TGTGCCAGCAGCCGACAAGGGACACCCTCCTACAATGAGCAGTTCTTC.

This chain links TRBV7-6 with TRBJ2-7, with D perhaps TRBD1 (6 bases). Trimming stripped 5 bases from V and 4 bases from J, with 12 bases between. Germline V lookup: CDR1 SGHVS, CDR2 FNYEAQ. The CDR3 sequence is 13 residues long. The CDR3 region has the DNA TGTGCCAGCAGCCCAGGGGAATTTTACGAGCAGTACTTC. Translation gives CASSPGEFYEQYF.

The chain is built from TRBV2 and TRBJ2-7; a weak D match, TRBD2 (6 bases). Germline CDR1 reads SNHLY; CDR2 reads FYNNEI. V was clipped by 0 bases and J by 0 bases, with 9 bases between them. This CDR3 has 15 amino acids. The CDR3 loop is CASSEARGPSYEQYF. The CDR3 DNA reads TGTGCCAGCAGTGAAGCGCGGGGCCCCTCCTACGAGCAGTACTTC.

This clonotype was observed a few times. The rearrangement links TRBV27 to TRBJ2-5, with a tentative D call TRBD1 (6 bases). The germline CDR1 and CDR2 sequences are MNHEY and SMNVEV (reference sequence). The length of the CDR3 is 13 residues. Between the trimmed V and J ends, which lost 7 bases and 5 bases, there was a span of 14 bases. The DNA for the CDR3 is TGTGCCAGCAAAGGACAGCCCGGGGAGACCCAGTACTTC. Amino acid sequence: CASKGQPGETQYF.

The chain joins TRBV7-9 to TRBJ2-7, with a possible D match to TRBD2 (5 bases). Trimming took 4 bases from V and 6 from J, leaving 16 bases between them. CDR1 and CDR2 (germline): SEHNR, FQNEAQ (reference sequence). This CDR3 comprises 14 residues. The CDR3 region is CASSSLDFSSEQYF. CDR3 coding DNA: TGTGCCAGCAGCTCGCTGGACTTCTCGAGCGAGCAGTACTTC. Together with reference TRBV7-9 and TRBJ2-7, the CDR3 gives the full variable domain: DTGVSQNPRHKITKRGQNVTFRCDPISEHNRLYWYRQTLGQGPEFLTYFQNEAQLEKSRLLSDRFSAERPKGSFSTLEIQRTEQGDSAMYLCASSSLDFSSEQYFGPGTRLTVT.

In its sample, this clonotype was seen a few times. This sequence joins TRBV29-1 and TRBJ2-7; TRBD1 is a possible D gene (6 bases). This CDR3 has 15 residues. V lost 1 base and J 1 base, leaving 14 bases between the germline ends. The germline gives CDR1 SQVTM, CDR2 ANQGSEA. The CDR3 nucleotides read TGCAGCGTTGAAGCAGGGGCCACCCAATCCTACGAGCAGTACTTC. Translation: CSVEAGATQSYEQYF.

This clonotype was detected a few times. The CDR3, as DNA: TGTGCCAGCGCTAGGGGCCCCGGCGAGGGTACGCAGTATTTT. Translating it yields CASARGPGEGTQYF. V and J are TRBV7-3 and TRBJ2-3; TRBD1 or TRBD2 may be the D gene (5 bases each). The CDR3 totals 14 residues. In germline, CDR1 is SGHTA, CDR2 FQGTGA. Trimming shortened V by 8 bases and J by 8 bases, and 20 bases separated the two germline ends.

This clonotype was found a few times. The chain carries TRBV14 and TRBJ1-5; 7 bases align to TRBD1. Trimming removed 8 bases from V and 4 bases from J; junction bases left unmatched: 5. The CDR3 extends over 13 amino acids. CDR1 is SGHDN and CDR2 is FVKESK in the germline V gene. Here the CDR3 reads CASAGGVNQPQHF. The CDR3 nucleotides read TGTGCCAGCGCAGGGGGGGTAAATCAGCCCCAGCATTTT.

The rearrangement links TRBV12-3 or TRBV12-4 to TRBJ2-1; 7 bases fit TRBD1. The CDR3 contains 13 residues. Unmatched junction bases numbered 5, after V lost 5 bases and J lost 7 bases. The CDR3 DNA is TGTGCCAGCAGTCAGACAGGGTCAAATGAGCAGTTCTTC. Protein sequence: CASSQTGSNEQFF.

The V call is TRBV5-1, the J call TRBJ2-3; 7 bases map to TRBD2. CDR1 and CDR2 from the germline V gene are SGHRS and YFSETQ. There are 15 residues in the CDR3. Germline trimming cut 7 bases from V and 6 bases from J; bases unmatched to any gene: 14. The CDR3 protein is CASRPGTGGGDTQYF. The DNA of the CDR3 is TGCGCCAGCCGTCCCGGGACGGGAGGCGGGGATACGCAGTATTTT.

This clonotype showed up just a few times. J is TRBJ2-2 and V is TRBV18; the match to TRBD2 covers 7 bases. Germline CDR1 reads KGHSH; CDR2 reads LQKENI. Trimming at V came to 3 bases and at J to 0 bases, leaving 1 base not matched to a gene. The CDR3 is 15 amino acids. The CDR3 DNA is TGTGCCAGCTCACCTAGCGGGTCGAACACCGGGGAGCTGTTTTTT. This gives the protein CASSPSGSNTGELFF.

The genes are TRBV4-3 and TRBJ2-7; TRBD1 matches 12 bases. CDR1 is LGHNA and CDR2 is YSLEER in the germline V gene. The V gene end was trimmed by 3 bases and the J gene end by 5 bases; junction bases not matched to a gene: 8. The CDR3 consists of 16 residues. In DNA, the CDR3 is TGCGCCAGCAGCCACTCAACCGGGACAGGGGGCGACGAGCAGTACTTC. Its translation: CASSHSTGTGGDEQYF.

This clonotype was counted only a few times. V is TRBV6-6 and J is TRBJ2-7; tentatively, D is TRBD1 (7 bases). The V gene lost 2 bases and the J gene lost 4 bases, with 15 bases spanning the gap. Germline CDR1 is MNHNY and CDR2 is SVGAGI (reference sequence). The CDR3 is 15 residues long. The CDR3 bases are TGTGCCAGCAGTTACAGGGCAGGGGGGATGTACGAGCAGTACTTC. Residues: CASSYRAGGMYEQYF.

This clonotype was recorded a few times. The V call is TRBV7-8, the J call TRBJ2-3; TRBD1 aligns across 8 bases. Trimming removed 2 bases from V and 1 base from J; junction bases left unmatched: 11. The CDR3 is 18 residues long. Germline CDR1 reads SGHVS; CDR2 reads FQNEAQ. CDR3 region: CASSLYYMVDRGTDTQYF. DNA for the CDR3: TGTGCCAGCAGCTTATACTACATGGTGGACAGGGGCACAGATACGCAGTATTTT.

The chain is built from TRBV12-3 or TRBV12-4 and TRBJ1-3; 10 nucleotides agree with TRBD1. V was clipped by 3 bases and J by 3 bases; unmatched bases: 2. The CDR3 consists of 15 residues. CDR3 amino acids: CASSFGTGDGNTIYF. In DNA form, the CDR3 reads TGTGCCAGCAGTTTCGGGACAGGGGATGGAAACACCATATATTTT.

The CDR3 loop is CASSSAGRAGNTIYF. DNA of the CDR3: TGTGCCAGCAGTTCCGCGGGGCGAGCTGGAAACACCATATATTTT. This sequence joins TRBV12-3 or TRBV12-4 and TRBJ1-3; D is perhaps TRBD1 (5 bases). The CDR3 is 15 amino acids. Trimming removed 4 bases at V and 2 bases at J, with 12 bases between.

The chain is built from TRBV7-9 and TRBJ2-3; TRBD1 is a possible D gene (5 bases). The germline gives CDR1 SEHNR, CDR2 FQNEAQ (reference sequence). Trimming shortened V by 5 bases and J by 3 bases, and 18 bases separated the two germline ends. This CDR3 is built from 16 residues. As DNA, the CDR3 is TGTGCCAGCAGCACGAACCAGGGTCCGAAAACAGATACGCAGTATTTT. Residues: CASSTNQGPKTDTQYF.